This T cell receptor (beta chain) was profiled in a study of cytomegalovirus exposure and HLA in healthy donors. Looking at the study overall: Falling in the Caucasian-associated ancestry cluster were about four fifths of 300 to 500 genotyped donors.

A note on this clone: Its antigen is unknown.

All the people who gave samples were healthy bone marrow donors. Germline V gene data show CDR1 as SNHLY and CDR2 as FYNNEI. Between the trimmed V and J ends, which lost 6 bases and 3 bases, there was a span of 11 bases. CDR3 length: 14 amino acids. Primers for the PCR totalled 60 Vbeta and 13 Jbeta. The protocol was immunoSEQ multiplex PCR, while the TCRdb copy is restricted to in-frame clones and leaves out a portion. Here the sample spans approximately 220,000 clones, about 70% being singletons. Study results and limitations: More clonal expansion characterized HLA-associated TCR beta chains than equally common others in a later analysis. CMV serostatus alone was available as immune exposure information.

The V call is TRBV2, the J call TRBJ2-2; D is possibly TRBD2 (5 bases). The sequencing input was PBMCs. The clonotype was recovered from a woman in her twenties or thirties in good health and CMV-seronegative. CDR3 loop: CASRREGDTGELFF. CDR3 bases: TGTGCCAGCAGGAGGGAAGGCGACACCGGGGAGCTGTTTTTT. Looking up the rest from reference TRBV2 and TRBJ2-2 gives the full variable domain: EPEVTQTPSHQVTQMGQEVILRCVPISNHLYFYWYRQILGQKVEFLVSFYNNEISEKSEIFDDQFSVERPDGSNFTLKIRSTKLEDSAMYFCASRREGDTGELFFGEGSRLTVL.